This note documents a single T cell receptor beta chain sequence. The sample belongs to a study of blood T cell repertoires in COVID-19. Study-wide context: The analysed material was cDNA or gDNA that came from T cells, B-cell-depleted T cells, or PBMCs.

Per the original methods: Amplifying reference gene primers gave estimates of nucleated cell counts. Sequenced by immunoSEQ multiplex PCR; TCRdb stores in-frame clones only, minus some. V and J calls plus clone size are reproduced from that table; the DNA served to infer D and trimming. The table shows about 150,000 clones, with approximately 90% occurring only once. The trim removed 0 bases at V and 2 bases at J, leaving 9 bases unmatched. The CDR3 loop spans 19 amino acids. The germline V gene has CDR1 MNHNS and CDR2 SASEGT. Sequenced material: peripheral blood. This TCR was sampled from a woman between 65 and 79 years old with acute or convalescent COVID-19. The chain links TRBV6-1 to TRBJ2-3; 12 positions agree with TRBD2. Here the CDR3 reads CASSEAGETSGGPTDTQYF. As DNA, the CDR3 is TGTGCCAGCAGTGAAGCGGGGGAGACTAGCGGGGGACCCACAGATACGCAGTATTTT.